This T cell receptor (beta chain) came from a study of control samples from healthy donors and cancer patients. Method: immunoSEQ multiplex PCR; TCRdb's copy keeps in-frame clones and lacks some. The data hold fewer than 200,000 clones, with approximately 90% observed a single time. Trimming stripped 1 base from V and 10 bases from J, with 13 bases between. The CDR3 totals 13 residues. Germline V gives CDR1 SGHAT, CDR2 FQNNGV. The genes are TRBV11-2 and TRBJ1-2; D may be TRBD1 (5 bases). Input material: blood. The TCR sequence derives from a man aged 25 to 45 in good health. CDR3 coding DNA: TGTGCCAGCAGCTTAGTTAATACAGGACACTACACCTTC. Protein product: CASSLVNTGHYTF.